This TCR beta chain originates from a study of identical twins. A single record per CDR3 protein comes from TCRdb applying MiXCR to the 5' RACE reads. Of 450,000 or so distinct CDR3 sequences detected, about 14% appear once; the ten largest clones hold more than 0.5%. Trimming removed 3 bases at V and 0 bases at J, with 14 bases between. Germline V gene lookup returns CDR1 MNHEY and CDR2 SMNVEV (reference sequence). This CDR3 has 17 amino acids. These same data were also listed under a study on yellow fever vaccine responses in identical twins. Per that paper: In identical twins, vaccine T cell responses appeared partly shared and partly individual.

What was sequenced was CD4+ T cells sorted from blood. The source of this sequence is a woman in her late teens or twenties in good health. The genes are TRBV27 and TRBJ2-2, with a weak D call TRBD2 (6 bases). The CDR3 nucleotides are TGTGCCAGCAGTTTTGATCGCGGGGCCGCGAACACCGGGGAGCTGTTTTTT. Protein: CASSFDRGAANTGELFF.